The 22 T cell receptor beta chains presented below share a single source sample, sequenced in a study of blood T cell repertoires in COVID-19. Clones were sequenced by immunoSEQ multiplex PCR, and TCRdb holds only the in-frame ones, with some missing. Found here are 440,000 or so clones, approximately 90% of them singletons; the top ten hold roughly 1.6%. The specimen was peripheral blood. Source of these receptors: a woman in her 40s with COVID-19, enrolled during active disease.

The V call is TRBV15, the J call TRBJ1-4, with 8 bases that match TRBD1. V dropped 5 bases and J dropped 0; count of bases not matched to a gene: 2. This CDR3 has 15 amino acids. Germline V gene sequence: CDR1 LNHNV, CDR2 YYDKDF (reference sequence). CDR3 sequence (DNA): TGTGCCACCAGCGGACAGGGTGCAACTAATGAAAAACTGTTTTTT. This encodes CATSGQGATNEKLFF.

This clone was found a few times. This chain connects TRBV19 to TRBJ1-5, with TRBD1 identical over 7 bases. Germline V gives CDR1 LNHDA, CDR2 SQIVND (reference sequence). The CDR3 is 15 amino acids. Trimming removed 5 bases from V and 0 bases from J; junction bases left unmatched: 4. CDR3 region: CASSPQGGSNQPQHF. The CDR3, as DNA: TGTGCCAGTAGTCCGCAGGGGGGTAGCAATCAGCCCCAGCATTTT. Variable domain in full (rest from reference TRBV19 and TRBJ1-5): DGGITQSPKYLFRKEGQNVTLSCEQNLNHDAMYWYRQDPGQGLRLIYYSQIVNDFQKGDIAEGYSVSREKKESFPLTVTSAQKNPTAFYLCASSPQGGSNQPQHFGDGTRLSIL.

As for this clone: The identical CDR3 is also encoded by other nucleotide sequences in the sample. The chain is built from TRBV12-3 or TRBV12-4 and TRBJ2-7, with D perhaps matching TRBD2 (5 bases). Trimming pared 5 bases from V and 0 bases from J, leaving 5 bases between. The CDR3 contains 12 residues. The CDR3 bases are TGTGCCAGCAGTCGGGACTCCTACGAGCAGTACTTC. Its translation: CASSRDSYEQYF.

This clone was observed a handful of times. J is TRBJ1-2 and V is TRBV12-3 or TRBV12-4; 7 nucleotides line up with TRBD1. The CDR3 totals 13 residues. With 6 bases clipped from V and 7 bases from J, the junction kept 8 bases outside the gene matches. The CDR3 DNA follows: TGTGCCAGCAGCCTCGACAGGGTTAGTGGCTACACCTTC. It codes for CASSLDRVSGYTF.

The chain is built from TRBV7-2 and TRBJ1-5, with TRBD1 matching over 8 bases. The length of the CDR3 is 15 residues. Germline CDR1 is SGHTA and CDR2 is FQGNSA. Trimming at V came to 0 bases and at J to 7 bases, leaving 5 bases not matched to a gene. The CDR3 protein is CASSLAWTGSQPQHF. The DNA for the CDR3 is TGTGCCAGCAGCTTAGCCTGGACAGGGTCGCAGCCCCAGCATTTT.

The chain has TRBV2 and TRBJ1-5; 10 bases are shared with TRBD1. Looked up from germline, CDR1 is SNHLY and CDR2 is FYNNEI. The length of the CDR3 is 13 residues. The CDR3 DNA reads as TGTGCGGCTGCGACAGGGGGCGATCAGCCCCAGCATTTT. This translates into CAAATGGDQPQHF.

The rearrangement links TRBV27 to TRBJ2-7; maybe TRBD2 (5 bases). The germline V and J ends were trimmed by 3 bases and 2 bases, with 14 bases remaining between them. The CDR3 is 15 amino acids. The germline V gene encodes CDR1 MNHEY and CDR2 SMNVEV (reference sequence). The CDR3 spells CASSLSGEGAYEQYF. The DNA for the CDR3 is TGTGCCAGCAGTTTGTCAGGCGAGGGCGCCTACGAGCAGTACTTC.

The V call is TRBV27, the J call TRBJ1-1; D is unresolved. The CDR3 is 13 amino acids. Trimming shortened V by 10 bases and J by 6 bases, and 18 bases separated the two germline ends. Germline lookup yields CDR1 MNHEY and CDR2 SMNVEV (reference sequence). This CDR3 is CAIGGGLLAEAFF. The CDR3 DNA reads as TGTGCCATCGGTGGCGGGCTGCTGGCTGAAGCTTTCTTT.

In this sample, this clone turned up once. The rearrangement joins TRBV27 to TRBJ1-6; 9 bases are shared with TRBD1. Germline V gene lookup returns CDR1 MNHEY and CDR2 SMNVEV (reference sequence). The V gene end was trimmed by 6 bases and the J gene end by 10 bases; junction bases not matched to a gene: 10. The CDR3 is 15 residues long. For the CDR3, the DNA is TGTGCCAGCAGCGGATTGGGACAGGGATTGTCACCCCTCCACTTT. Encoded protein: CASSGLGQGLSPLHF.

This clone was seen a single time. The CDR3 DNA reads as TGTGCCAGTAGTATCAAGGGGTTGTTTCAGCCCCAGCATTTT. Translated, it gives CASSIKGLFQPQHF. The genes are TRBV19 and TRBJ1-5, with D possibly TRBD1 on 5 matching bases. The CDR3 contains 14 residues. Germline-derived CDR1 and CDR2 are LNHDA and SQIVND (reference sequence). Trimming pared 3 bases from V and 6 bases from J, leaving 12 bases between.

V gene TRBV6-6 combines with J gene TRBJ2-2; tentatively, D is TRBD1 (6 bases). The CDR3 spans 16 residues. Germline lookup yields CDR1 MNHNY and CDR2 SVGAGI (reference sequence). Deletions cut 7 bases from V and 0 bases from J, with 15 bases between. CDR3 nucleotide sequence: TGTGCCAGCAAGATAGGACAGCCTCCGAACACCGGGGAGCTGTTTTTT. The encoded protein is CASKIGQPPNTGELFF.

CDR3 region: CASSQGQGAGQPQHF. In nucleotides, the CDR3 is TGCGCCAGCAGCCAAGGGCAGGGGGCCGGGCAGCCCCAGCATTTT. The chain is built from TRBV4-1 and TRBJ1-5; 8 bases align to TRBD1. Germline lookup yields CDR1 MGHRA and CDR2 YSYEKL. The CDR3 covers 15 residues. J was trimmed by 7 bases and V by 1 base; bases with no gene match: 6.

V is TRBV25-1 and J is TRBJ1-1; D gene unclear. CDR1 and CDR2 from the germline V gene are MGHDK and SYGVNS. CDR3 length: 11 residues. Trimming shortened V by 7 bases and J by 8 bases, and 11 bases separated the two germline ends. The CDR3: CASNVAGEAFF. CDR3 bases: TGTGCCAGCAATGTCGCAGGCGAAGCTTTCTTT.

Here the CDR3 reads CASSPRDSTGELFF. Here the CDR3 DNA reads TGTGCCAGCAGCCCCCGGGACTCTACCGGGGAGCTGTTTTTT. The V and J genes are TRBV4-2 and TRBJ2-2; a possible D gene is TRBD2 (6 bases). Germline V gives CDR1 LGHNA, CDR2 YNFKEQ. The CDR3 is 14 amino acids. V lost 4 bases to trimming and J lost 5 bases, with 11 bases between them.

This clone appeared a few times. The chain joins TRBV18 to TRBJ1-1; TRBD1 is a possible D gene (6 bases). The CDR3 covers 16 residues. Between the trimmed V and J ends, which lost 3 bases and 2 bases, there was a span of 16 bases. The V gene's germline CDR1 is KGHSH and CDR2 LQKENI. The CDR3 nucleotides read TGTGCCAGCTCACCGGGGGCAGGGTCGTTCAACACTGAAGCTTTCTTT. Its translation: CASSPGAGSFNTEAFF.

The chain uses TRBV5-1 and TRBJ2-3; 7 bases are a match to TRBD1. Losses at the gene ends were 0 bases for V and 5 bases for J; bases not matched to a gene: 6. The germline CDR1 and CDR2 sequences are SGHRS and YFSETQ. This CDR3 has 15 residues. The CDR3 sequence: CASSLDVRGLDTQYF. As DNA, the CDR3 is TGCGCCAGCAGCTTGGATGTCAGGGGGTTAGATACGCAGTATTTT.

The chain couples TRBV5-1 to TRBJ2-7, with 9 bases fitting TRBD1. Germline CDR1 is SGHRS and CDR2 is YFSETQ. CDR3 size: 15 residues. J lost 3 bases, V lost 4 bases, and 8 bases had no gene match. The CDR3: CASSDRTGDLYEQYF. CDR3 sequence (DNA): TGCGCCAGCAGCGACCGGACAGGGGATCTCTACGAGCAGTACTTC.

This clone was counted once. The sample carries other DNA sequences with the same CDR3. The gene calls are TRBV28 and TRBJ1-5; the match to TRBD1 covers 7 bases. Trimming cost V 2 bases and J 2 bases; bases outside gene matches: 3. The CDR3 is made up of 15 amino acids. Germline V gene data show CDR1 as MDHEN and CDR2 as SYDVKM. DNA for the CDR3: TGTGCCAGCAGTTTACAGGGGGGCGGCAATCAGCCCCAGCATTTT. This sequence encodes CASSLQGGGNQPQHF.

The chain combines TRBV7-3 with TRBJ1-1, with D possibly being TRBD1 (5 bases). Germline V lookup: CDR1 SGHTA, CDR2 FQGTGA. There are 13 residues in the CDR3. V shed 4 bases and J shed 7 bases, with 13 bases lying between them. CDR3 amino acids: CASSSRAGVEAFF. CDR3 in DNA: TGTGCCAGCAGCTCTCGAGCGGGGGTTGAAGCTTTCTTT. The full variable domain, rest sourced from reference TRBV7-3 and TRBJ1-1, is GAGVSQTPSNKVTEKGKYVELRCDPISGHTALYWYRQSLGQGPEFLIYFQGTGAADDSGLPNDRFFAVRPEGSVSTLKIQRTERGDSAVYLCASSSRAGVEAFFGQGTRLTVV.

This sequence joins TRBV7-9 and TRBJ1-1, with a tentative D call TRBD1 (5 bases). This CDR3 spans 15 amino acids. V lost 5 bases and J 5 bases, leaving 18 bases between the germline ends. Germline CDR1 is SEHNR and CDR2 is FQNEAQ (reference sequence). In nucleotides, the CDR3 is TGTGCCAGCAGCCCCTCGGGCGGGAAGGGGACTGAAGCTTTCTTT. This encodes CASSPSGGKGTEAFF.

The rearrangement uses TRBV5-1 and TRBJ1-1, with 7 bases identical to TRBD1. The germline V gene has CDR1 SGHRS and CDR2 YFSETQ. The CDR3 loop spans 14 amino acids. V trimming: 0 bases; J trimming: 2 bases; junction bases outside the gene matches: 1. The CDR3 region is CASSLGDSNTEAFF. In nucleotides, the CDR3 is TGCGCCAGCAGCTTGGGGGACAGCAACACTGAAGCTTTCTTT.

The chain couples TRBV5-6 to TRBJ2-1; 9 bases agree with TRBD2. The J segment lost 4 bases and the V segment lost 6 bases, leaving 8 bases of the junction unmatched. The CDR3 has 15 amino acids. From germline, CDR1 is SGHDT and CDR2 YYEEEE. The DNA for the CDR3 is TGTGCCAGCACCCCGACTAGCGGATCTTACAATGAGCAGTTCTTC. Amino acid sequence: CASTPTSGSYNEQFF.